The subject of this entry is one T cell receptor (beta chain). Its target is not known. Time point: late sampling 161 to 241 days after vaccination in a few convalescent patients. Regarding treatment: approximately 9-day PBMC culture with coronavirus spike peptide pools or control peptides (ViraFEST assay). With peptide pools, ViraFEST first expanded antigen-specific T cells and afterwards sequenced their TCRs. This sample was taken from a study of vaccination and CD4 T cells after COVID-19. Across the whole study: Diagnosis preceded the drawing of post-COVID samples by a median approximately 100 days (range 35 to 161). Spike peptides, overlapping and drawn from SARS-CoV-2, HCoV-NL63, HCoV-OC43 and HCoV-229E, were used to stimulate cells.

Study-level findings and limits: The authors identified 304 of 307 vaccine-specific clones in convalescent patients as spike mono-reactive.

Cultured CD4+ T-cell DNA underwent Oncomine TCR Beta short-read sequencing. TCRdb ran MiXCR on the PCR reads and lists one entry per CDR3 protein. Among some 26,000 distinct CDR3 sequences, around two fifths were seen once, and the ten largest hold roughly 5%. The V gene lost 5 bases and the J gene lost 4 bases, with 12 bases spanning the gap. In germline, CDR1 is WNHNN, CDR2 SYGVQD (reference sequence). This CDR3 comprises 13 residues. J is TRBJ2-7 and V is TRBV10-1, with no clear D. This clonotype originated in a human donor who had recovered from COVID-19. This material consisted of CD4+ T cells from blood, cultured in vitro, taken about 7 months after SARS-CoV-2 vaccination. CDR3 loop: CASSRSSVYEQYF. CDR3 DNA: TGCGCCAGCAGTAGGTCCTCGGTATACGAGCAGTACTTC.